This T cell receptor beta chain came from a study of CD8+CD57+ T cells in acquired aplastic anemia. Germline V gives CDR1 SGHVS, CDR2 FNYEAQ. Deletions cut 5 bases from V and 7 bases from J, with 12 bases between. The CDR3 totals 12 residues. Patients picked for sequencing had shown CD8+CD57+ cell expansion detected by flow cytometry. All patients were therapy-naive when blood was sampled. Using genomic DNA as the template, TCR beta VDJ and CDR3 profiling was carried out. TCRdb re-derived calls from the reads in MiXCR, one entry per CDR3 protein. The data hold some 160,000 distinct CDR3 sequences, with around half observed a single time.

The sequenced sample was sorted CD4+, CD8+, or CD8+CD57+ T cells (not recorded which) from PBMCs. This clonotype was sampled from a human donor with aplastic anemia. The chain combines TRBV7-6 with TRBJ2-7; no clear D. The CDR3 loop reads CASSQVDGEQYF. CDR3 DNA sequence: TGTGCCAGCAGCCAAGTGGATGGAGAGCAGTACTTC.